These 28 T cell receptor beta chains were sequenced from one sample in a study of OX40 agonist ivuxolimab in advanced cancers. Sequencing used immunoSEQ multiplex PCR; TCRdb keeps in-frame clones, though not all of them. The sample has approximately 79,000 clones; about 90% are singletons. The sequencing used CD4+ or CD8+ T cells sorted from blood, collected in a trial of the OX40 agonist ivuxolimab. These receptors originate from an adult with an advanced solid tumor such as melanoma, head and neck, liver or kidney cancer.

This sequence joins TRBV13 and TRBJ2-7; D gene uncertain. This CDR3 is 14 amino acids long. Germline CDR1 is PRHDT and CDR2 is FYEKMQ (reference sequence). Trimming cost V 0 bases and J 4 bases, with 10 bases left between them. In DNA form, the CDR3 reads TGTGCCAGCAGCTTAGGGAAGGGAATGTACGAGCAGTACTTC. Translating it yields CASSLGKGMYEQYF.

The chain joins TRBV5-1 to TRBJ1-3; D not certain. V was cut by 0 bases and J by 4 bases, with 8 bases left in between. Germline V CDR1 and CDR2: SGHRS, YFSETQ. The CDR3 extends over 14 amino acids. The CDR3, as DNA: TGCGCCAGCAGCTTGGGAGAAATCGGAAACACCATATATTTT. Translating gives CASSLGEIGNTIYF.

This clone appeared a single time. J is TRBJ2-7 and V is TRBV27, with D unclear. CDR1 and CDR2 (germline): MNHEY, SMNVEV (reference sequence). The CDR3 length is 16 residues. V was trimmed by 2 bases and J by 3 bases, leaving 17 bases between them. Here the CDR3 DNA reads TGTGCCAGCAGTTTAGTAAACCCACGGCCGCACTACGAGCAGTACTTC. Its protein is CASSLVNPRPHYEQYF.

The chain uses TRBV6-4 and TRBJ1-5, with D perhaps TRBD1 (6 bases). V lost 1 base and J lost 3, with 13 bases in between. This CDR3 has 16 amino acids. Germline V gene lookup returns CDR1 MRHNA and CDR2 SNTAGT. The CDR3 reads CASSDCRDRFNQPQHF. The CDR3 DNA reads TGTGCCAGCAGTGACTGCCGCGACAGGTTCAATCAGCCCCAGCATTTT.

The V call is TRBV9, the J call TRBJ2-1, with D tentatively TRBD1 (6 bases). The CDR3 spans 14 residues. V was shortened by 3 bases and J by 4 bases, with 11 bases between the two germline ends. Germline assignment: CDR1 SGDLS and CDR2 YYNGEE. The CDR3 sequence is CASSAADSYNEQFF. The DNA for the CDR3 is TGTGCCAGCAGCGCCGCGGACAGTTACAATGAGCAGTTCTTC.

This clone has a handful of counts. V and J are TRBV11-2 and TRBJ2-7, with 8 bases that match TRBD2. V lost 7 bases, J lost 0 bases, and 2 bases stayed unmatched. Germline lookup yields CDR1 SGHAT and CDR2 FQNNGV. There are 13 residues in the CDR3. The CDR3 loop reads CASNSGVSYEQYF. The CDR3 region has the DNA TGTGCCAGCAATAGCGGGGTCTCCTACGAGCAGTACTTC.

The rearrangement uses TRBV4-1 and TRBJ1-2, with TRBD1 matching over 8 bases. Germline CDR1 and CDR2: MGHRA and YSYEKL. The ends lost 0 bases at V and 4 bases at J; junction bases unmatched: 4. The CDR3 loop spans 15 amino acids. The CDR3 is CASSQDPDRAYGYTF. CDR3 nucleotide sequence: TGCGCCAGCAGCCAAGACCCGGACAGGGCCTATGGCTACACCTTC.

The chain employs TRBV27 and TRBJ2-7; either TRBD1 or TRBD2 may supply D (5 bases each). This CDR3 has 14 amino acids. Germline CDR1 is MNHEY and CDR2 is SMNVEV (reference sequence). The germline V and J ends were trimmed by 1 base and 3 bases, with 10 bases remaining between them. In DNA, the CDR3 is TGTGCCAGCAGTTTATGGGGGTATGGCTACGAGCAGTACTTC. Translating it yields CASSLWGYGYEQYF.

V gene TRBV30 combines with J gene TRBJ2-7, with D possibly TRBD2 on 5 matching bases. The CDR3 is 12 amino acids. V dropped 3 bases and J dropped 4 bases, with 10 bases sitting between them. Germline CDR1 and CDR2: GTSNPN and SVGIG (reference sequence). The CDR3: CAWRYRGYEQYF. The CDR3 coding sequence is TGTGCCTGGAGGTACCGGGGTTACGAGCAGTACTTC.

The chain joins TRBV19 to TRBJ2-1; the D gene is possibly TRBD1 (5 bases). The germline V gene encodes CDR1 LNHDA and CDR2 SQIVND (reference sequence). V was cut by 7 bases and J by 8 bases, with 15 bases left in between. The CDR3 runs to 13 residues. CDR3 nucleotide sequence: TGTGCCAGTAAAGGGGCTGGGTTGGATGAGCAGTTCTTC. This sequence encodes CASKGAGLDEQFF.

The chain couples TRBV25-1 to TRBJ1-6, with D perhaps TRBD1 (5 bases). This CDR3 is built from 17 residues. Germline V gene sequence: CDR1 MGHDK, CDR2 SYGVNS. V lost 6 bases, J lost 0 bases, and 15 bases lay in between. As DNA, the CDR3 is TGTGCCAGCAGCCACCCGGCAGACAGCTCCTATAATTCACCCCTCCACTTT. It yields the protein CASSHPADSSYNSPLHF.

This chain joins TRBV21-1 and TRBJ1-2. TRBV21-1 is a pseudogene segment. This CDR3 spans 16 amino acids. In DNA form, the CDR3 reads TGTGCCAGCAGCAAAGGAACGGGGGTTTGGTACTATGGCTACACCTTC. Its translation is CASSKGTGVWYYGYTF.

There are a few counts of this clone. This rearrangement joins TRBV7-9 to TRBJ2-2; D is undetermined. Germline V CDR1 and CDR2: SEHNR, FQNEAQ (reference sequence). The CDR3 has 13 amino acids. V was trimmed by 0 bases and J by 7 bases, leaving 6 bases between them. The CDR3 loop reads CASSLALNGELFF. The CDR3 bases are TGTGCCAGCAGCTTAGCGCTTAACGGGGAGCTGTTTTTT.

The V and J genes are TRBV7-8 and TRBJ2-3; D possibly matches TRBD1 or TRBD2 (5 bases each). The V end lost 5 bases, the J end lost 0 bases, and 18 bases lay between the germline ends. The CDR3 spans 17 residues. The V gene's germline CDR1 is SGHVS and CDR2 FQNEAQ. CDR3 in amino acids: CASSPSPTGGSTDTQYF. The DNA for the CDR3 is TGTGCCAGCAGCCCTAGCCCGACTGGGGGAAGCACAGATACGCAGTATTTT.

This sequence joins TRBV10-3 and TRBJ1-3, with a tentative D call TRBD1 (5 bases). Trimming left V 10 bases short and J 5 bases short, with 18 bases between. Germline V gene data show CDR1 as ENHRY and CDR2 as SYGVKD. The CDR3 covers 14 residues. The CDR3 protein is CATDDVGGRNTIYF. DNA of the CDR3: TGTGCCACCGACGATGTGGGGGGTCGAAACACCATATATTTT.

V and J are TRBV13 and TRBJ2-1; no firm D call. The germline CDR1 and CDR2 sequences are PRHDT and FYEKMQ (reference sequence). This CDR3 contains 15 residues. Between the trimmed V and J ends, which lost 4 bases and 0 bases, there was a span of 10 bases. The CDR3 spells CASSSDQSSYNEQFF. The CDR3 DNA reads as TGTGCCAGCAGCTCAGACCAGAGCTCCTACAATGAGCAGTTCTTC.

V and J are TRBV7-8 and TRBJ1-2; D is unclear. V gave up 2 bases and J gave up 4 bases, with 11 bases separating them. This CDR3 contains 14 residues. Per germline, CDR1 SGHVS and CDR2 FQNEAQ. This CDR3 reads CASSLNSQSYGYTF. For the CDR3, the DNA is TGTGCCAGCAGCTTAAATTCACAGAGCTATGGCTACACCTTC.

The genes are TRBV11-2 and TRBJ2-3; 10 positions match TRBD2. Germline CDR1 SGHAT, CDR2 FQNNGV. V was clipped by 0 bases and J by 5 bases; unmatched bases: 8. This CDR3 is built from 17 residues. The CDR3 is CASSLEGAGGLGDTQYF. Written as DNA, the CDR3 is TGTGCCAGCAGCTTAGAGGGAGCGGGGGGGCTGGGAGATACGCAGTATTTT.

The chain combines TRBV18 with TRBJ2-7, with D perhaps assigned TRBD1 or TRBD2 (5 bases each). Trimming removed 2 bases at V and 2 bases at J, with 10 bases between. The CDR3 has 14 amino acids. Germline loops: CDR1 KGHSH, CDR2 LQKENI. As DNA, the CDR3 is TGTGCCAGCTCACCAGACGGGGCCCCCTACGAGCAGTACTTC. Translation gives CASSPDGAPYEQYF.

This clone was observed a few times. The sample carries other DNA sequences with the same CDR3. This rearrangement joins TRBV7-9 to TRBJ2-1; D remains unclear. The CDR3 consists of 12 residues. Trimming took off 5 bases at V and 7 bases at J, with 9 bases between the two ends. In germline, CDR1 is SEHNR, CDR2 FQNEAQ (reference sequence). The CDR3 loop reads CASSPYGNEQFF. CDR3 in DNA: TGTGCCAGCAGCCCCTATGGAAATGAGCAGTTCTTC. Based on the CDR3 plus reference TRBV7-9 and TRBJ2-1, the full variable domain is DTGVSQNPRHKITKRGQNVTFRCDPISEHNRLYWYRQTLGQGPEFLTYFQNEAQLEKSRLLSDRFSAERPKGSFSTLEIQRTEQGDSAMYLCASSPYGNEQFFGPGTRLTVL.

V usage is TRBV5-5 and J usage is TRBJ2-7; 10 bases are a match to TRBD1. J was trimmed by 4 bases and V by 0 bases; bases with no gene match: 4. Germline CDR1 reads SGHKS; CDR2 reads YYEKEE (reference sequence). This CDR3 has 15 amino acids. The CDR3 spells CASSLEDRGLYEQYF. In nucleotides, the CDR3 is TGTGCCAGCAGCTTGGAAGACAGGGGGCTGTACGAGCAGTACTTC. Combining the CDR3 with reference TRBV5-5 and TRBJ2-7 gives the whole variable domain DAGVTQSPTHLIKTRGQQVTLRCSPISGHKSVSWYQQVLGQGPQFIFQYYEKEERGRGNFPDRFSARQFPNYSSELNVNALLLGDSALYLCASSLEDRGLYEQYFGPGTRLTVT.

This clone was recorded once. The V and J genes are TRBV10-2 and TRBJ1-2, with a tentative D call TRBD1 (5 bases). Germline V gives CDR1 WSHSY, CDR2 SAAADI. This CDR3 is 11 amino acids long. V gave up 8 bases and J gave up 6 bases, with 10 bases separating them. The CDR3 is CASLGPDGYTF. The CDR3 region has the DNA TGCGCCAGCCTGGGACCGGATGGCTACACCTTC.

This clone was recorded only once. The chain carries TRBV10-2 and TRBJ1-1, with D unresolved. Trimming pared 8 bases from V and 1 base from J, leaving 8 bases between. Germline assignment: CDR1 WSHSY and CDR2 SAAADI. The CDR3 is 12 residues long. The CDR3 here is CASEGPNTEAFF. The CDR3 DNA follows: TGCGCCAGCGAGGGCCCGAACACTGAAGCTTTCTTT.

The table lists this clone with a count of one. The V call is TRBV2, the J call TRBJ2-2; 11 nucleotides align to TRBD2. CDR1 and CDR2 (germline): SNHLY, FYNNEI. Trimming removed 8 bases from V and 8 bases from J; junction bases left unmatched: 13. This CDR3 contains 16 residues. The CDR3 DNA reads TGTGCCAGCCGAGAAGGACTAGCGGGTCGAGGTGGGGAGCTGTTTTTT. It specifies CASREGLAGRGGELFF. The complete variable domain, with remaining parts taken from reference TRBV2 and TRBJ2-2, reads EPEVTQTPSHQVTQMGQEVILRCVPISNHLYFYWYRQILGQKVEFLVSFYNNEISEKSEIFDDQFSVERPDGSNFTLKIRSTKLEDSAMYFCASREGLAGRGGELFFGEGSRLTVL.

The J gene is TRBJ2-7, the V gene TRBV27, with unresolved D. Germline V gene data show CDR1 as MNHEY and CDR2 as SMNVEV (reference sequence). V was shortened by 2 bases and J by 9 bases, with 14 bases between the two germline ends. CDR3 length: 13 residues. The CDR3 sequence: CASSLENYGPQYF. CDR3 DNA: TGTGCCAGCAGTTTAGAGAACTACGGCCCGCAGTACTTC.

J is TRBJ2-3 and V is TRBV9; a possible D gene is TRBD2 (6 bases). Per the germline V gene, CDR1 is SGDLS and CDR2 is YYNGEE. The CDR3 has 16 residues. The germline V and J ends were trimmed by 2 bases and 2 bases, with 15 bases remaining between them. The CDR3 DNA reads TGTGCCAGCAGCGTGAGACTAGAGCAGGTCACAGATACGCAGTATTTT. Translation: CASSVRLEQVTDTQYF.

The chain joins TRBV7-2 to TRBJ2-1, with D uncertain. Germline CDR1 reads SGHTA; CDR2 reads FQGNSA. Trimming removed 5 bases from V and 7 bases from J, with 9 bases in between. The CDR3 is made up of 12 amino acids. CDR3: CASSPFPNEQFF. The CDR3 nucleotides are TGTGCCAGCAGCCCTTTTCCGAATGAGCAGTTCTTC.

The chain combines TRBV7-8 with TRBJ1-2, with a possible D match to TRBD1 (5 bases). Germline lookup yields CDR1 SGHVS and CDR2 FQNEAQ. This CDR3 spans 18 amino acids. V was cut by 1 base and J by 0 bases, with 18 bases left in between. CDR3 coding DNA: TGTGCCAGCAGCTTAGGCCTCGCAGGGTCCCCAGCTAACTATGGCTACACCTTC. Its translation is CASSLGLAGSPANYGYTF.